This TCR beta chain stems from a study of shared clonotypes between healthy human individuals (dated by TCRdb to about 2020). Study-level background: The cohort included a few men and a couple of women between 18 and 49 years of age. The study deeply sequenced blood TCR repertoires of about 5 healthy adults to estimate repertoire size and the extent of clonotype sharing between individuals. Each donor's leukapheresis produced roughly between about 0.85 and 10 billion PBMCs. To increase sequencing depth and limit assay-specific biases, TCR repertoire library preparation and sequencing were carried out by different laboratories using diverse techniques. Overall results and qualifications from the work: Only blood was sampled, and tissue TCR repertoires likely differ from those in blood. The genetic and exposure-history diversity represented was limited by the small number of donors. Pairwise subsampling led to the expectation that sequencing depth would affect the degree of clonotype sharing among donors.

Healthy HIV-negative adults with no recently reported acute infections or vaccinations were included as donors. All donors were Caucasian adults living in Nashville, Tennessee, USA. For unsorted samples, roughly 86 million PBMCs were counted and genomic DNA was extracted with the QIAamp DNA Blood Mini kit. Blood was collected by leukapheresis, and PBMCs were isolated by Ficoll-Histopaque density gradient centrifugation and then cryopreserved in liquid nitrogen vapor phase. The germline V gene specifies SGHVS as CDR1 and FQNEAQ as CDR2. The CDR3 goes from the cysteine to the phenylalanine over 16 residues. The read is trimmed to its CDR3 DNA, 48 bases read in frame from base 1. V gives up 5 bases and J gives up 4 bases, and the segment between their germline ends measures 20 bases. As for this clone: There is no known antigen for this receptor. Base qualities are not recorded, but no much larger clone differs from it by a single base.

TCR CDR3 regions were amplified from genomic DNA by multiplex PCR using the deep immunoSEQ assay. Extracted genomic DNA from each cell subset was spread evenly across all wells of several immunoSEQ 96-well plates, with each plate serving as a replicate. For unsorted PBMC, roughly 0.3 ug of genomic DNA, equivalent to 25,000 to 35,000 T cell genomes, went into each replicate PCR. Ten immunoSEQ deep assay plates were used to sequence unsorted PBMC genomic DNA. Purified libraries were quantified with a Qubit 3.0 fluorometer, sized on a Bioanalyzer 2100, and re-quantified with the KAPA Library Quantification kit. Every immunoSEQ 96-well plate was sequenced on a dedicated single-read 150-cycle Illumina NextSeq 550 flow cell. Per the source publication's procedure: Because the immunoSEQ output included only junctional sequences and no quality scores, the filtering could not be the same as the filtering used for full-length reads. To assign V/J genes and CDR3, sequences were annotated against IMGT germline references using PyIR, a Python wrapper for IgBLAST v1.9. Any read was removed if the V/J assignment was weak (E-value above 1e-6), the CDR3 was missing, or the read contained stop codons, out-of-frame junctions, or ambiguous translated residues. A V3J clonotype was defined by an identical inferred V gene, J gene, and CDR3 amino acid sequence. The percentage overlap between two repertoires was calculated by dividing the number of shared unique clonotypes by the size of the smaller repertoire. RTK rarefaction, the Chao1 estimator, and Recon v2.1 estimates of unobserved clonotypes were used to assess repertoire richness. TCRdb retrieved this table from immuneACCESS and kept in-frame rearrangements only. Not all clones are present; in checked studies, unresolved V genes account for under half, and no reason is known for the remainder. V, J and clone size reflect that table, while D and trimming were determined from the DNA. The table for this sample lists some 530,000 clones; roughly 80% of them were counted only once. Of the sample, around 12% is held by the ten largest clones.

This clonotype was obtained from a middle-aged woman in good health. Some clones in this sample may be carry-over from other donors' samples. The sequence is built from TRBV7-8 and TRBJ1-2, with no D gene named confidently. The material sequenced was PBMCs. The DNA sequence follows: TGTGCCAGCAGCCCCACCGGGTCCTCAGGCGGCTATGGCTACACCTTC. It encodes CASSPTGSSGGYGYTF.